The text below deals with one TCR beta chain. Antigen unknown. Patients with ophthalmopathy all had a Clinical Activity Score of at least 3, a NOSPECS grade of at least 4 and duration under 3 months. Diagnosing involved the use of clinical symptoms, serum thyroxine and TRAb, thyroid ultrasound and orbital computed tomography. PBMCs stemmed from approximately 9.1 ml fresh peripheral blood. RNA transcripts yielded amplified TCR beta CDR3 regions. First-round RT-PCR targeting the TCR CDR3 was performed with the HTBI primer set. Each CDR3 protein is one row after TCRdb ran MiXCR on the multiplex PCR reads. Here the sample spans roughly 650,000 distinct CDR3 sequences, roughly 16% being singletons. This specimen belongs to a study of T cells in Graves' hyperthyroidism and ophthalmopathy. Overall study findings and caveats: Most expanded thyroid clonotypes above 0.001 also appeared in blood.

Germline V gene lookup returns CDR1 DFQATT and CDR2 SNEGSKA (reference sequence). V gave up 3 bases and J gave up 3 bases, with 18 bases separating them. This CDR3 is 15 amino acids long. What was sequenced was blood. V gene TRBV20-1 combines with J gene TRBJ2-7, with D tentatively TRBD2 (5 bases). The clonotype comes from a woman in her thirties or forties with Graves' ophthalmopathy. The CDR3 reads CSASFRGRGGYEQYF. CDR3 nucleotide sequence: TGCAGTGCTAGCTTCAGAGGGAGAGGTGGCTACGAGCAGTACTTC.